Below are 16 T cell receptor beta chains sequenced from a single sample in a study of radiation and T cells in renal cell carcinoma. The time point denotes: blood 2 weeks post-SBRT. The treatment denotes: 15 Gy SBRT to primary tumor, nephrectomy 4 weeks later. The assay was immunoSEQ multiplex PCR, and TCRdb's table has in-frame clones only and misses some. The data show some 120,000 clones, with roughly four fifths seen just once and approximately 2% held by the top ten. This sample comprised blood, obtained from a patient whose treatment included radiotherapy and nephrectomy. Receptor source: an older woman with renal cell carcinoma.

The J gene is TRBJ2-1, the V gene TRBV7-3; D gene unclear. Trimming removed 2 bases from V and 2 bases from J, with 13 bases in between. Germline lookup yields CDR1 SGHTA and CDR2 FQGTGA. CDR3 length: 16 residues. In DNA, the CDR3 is TGTGCCAGCAGCTTAGCAGGACCCACACCCTACAATGAGCAGTTCTTC. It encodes CASSLAGPTPYNEQFF.

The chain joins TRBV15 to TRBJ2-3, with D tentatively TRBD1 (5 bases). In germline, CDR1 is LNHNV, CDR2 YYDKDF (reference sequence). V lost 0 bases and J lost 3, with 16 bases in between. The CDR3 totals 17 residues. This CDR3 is CATSRDLLRVVTDTQYF. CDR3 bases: TGTGCCACCAGCAGAGATCTCCTCAGGGTGGTGACAGATACGCAGTATTTT.

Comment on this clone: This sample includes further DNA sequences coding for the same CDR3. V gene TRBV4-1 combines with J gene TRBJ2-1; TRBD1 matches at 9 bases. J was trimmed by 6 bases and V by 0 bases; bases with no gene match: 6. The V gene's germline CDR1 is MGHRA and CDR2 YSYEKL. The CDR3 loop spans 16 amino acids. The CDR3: CASSQDPGQGFNEQFF. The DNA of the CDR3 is TGCGCCAGCAGCCAAGATCCGGGACAGGGTTTCAATGAGCAGTTCTTC.

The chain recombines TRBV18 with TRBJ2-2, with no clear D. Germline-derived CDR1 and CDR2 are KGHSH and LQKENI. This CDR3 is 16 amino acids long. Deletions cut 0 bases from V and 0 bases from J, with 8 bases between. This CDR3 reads CASSPPGRANTGELFF. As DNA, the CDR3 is TGTGCCAGCTCACCACCAGGACGGGCGAACACCGGGGAGCTGTTTTTT.

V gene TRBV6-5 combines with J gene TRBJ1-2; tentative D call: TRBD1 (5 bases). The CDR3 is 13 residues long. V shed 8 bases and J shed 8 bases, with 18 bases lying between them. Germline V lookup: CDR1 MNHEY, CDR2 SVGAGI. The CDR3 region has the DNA TGTGCCAGCGAGGGTCAAGGGGAGGTCGGCTACACCTTC. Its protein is CASEGQGEVGYTF.

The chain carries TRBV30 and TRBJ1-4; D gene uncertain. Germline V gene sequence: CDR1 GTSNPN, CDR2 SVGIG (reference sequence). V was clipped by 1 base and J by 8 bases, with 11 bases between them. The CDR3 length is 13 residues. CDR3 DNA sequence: TGTGCCTGGAGTGAAAAGGGAACAGAAAAACTGTTTTTT. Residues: CAWSEKGTEKLFF. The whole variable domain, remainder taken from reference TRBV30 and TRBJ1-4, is SQTIHQWPATLVQPVGSPLSLECTVEGTSNPNLYWYRQAAGRGLQLLFYSVGIGQISSEVPQNLSASRPQDRQFILSSKKLLLSDSGFYLCAWSEKGTEKLFFGSGTQLSVL.

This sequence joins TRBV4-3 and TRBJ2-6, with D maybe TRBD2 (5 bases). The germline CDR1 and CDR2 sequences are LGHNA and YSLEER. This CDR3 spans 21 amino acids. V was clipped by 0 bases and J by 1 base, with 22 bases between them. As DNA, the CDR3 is TGCGCCAGCAGCCAAGAACCAGAGGGCGTCTTATACTTATCTGGGGCCAACGTCCTGACTTTC. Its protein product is CASSQEPEGVLYLSGANVLTF.

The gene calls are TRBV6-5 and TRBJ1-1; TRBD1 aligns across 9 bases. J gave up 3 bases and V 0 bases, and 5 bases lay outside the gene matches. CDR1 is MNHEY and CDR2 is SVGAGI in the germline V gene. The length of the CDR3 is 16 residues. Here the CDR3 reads CASSYSPDRGDTEAFF. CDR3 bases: TGTGCCAGCAGTTACTCCCCCGACAGGGGGGACACTGAAGCTTTCTTT.

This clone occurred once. The CDR3 DNA follows: TGCGCCAGCAGCCAAAGCCACCCCGGGCCATACAATGAGCAGTTCTTC. Its protein is CASSQSHPGPYNEQFF. V and J are TRBV4-3 and TRBJ2-1; D gene unclear. The germline V and J ends were trimmed by 2 bases and 4 bases, with 15 bases remaining between them. Germline CDR1 reads LGHNA; CDR2 reads YSLEER. The CDR3 totals 16 residues.

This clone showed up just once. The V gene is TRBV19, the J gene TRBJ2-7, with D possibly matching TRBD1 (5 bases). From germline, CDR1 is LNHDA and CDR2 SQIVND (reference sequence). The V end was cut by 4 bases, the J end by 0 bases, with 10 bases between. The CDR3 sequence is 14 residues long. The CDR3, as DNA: TGTGCCAGTAGTACGACAGTGTCCTCCTACGAGCAGTACTTC. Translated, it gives CASSTTVSSYEQYF.

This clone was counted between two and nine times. The CDR3: CASSINRGETQYF. The CDR3 DNA reads as TGTGCCAGCAGCATCAATCGGGGGGAGACCCAGTACTTC. This chain joins TRBV7-6 and TRBJ2-5; TRBD2 is a possible D gene (6 bases). V lost 5 bases and J lost 5, with 12 bases in between. Germline V gives CDR1 SGHVS, CDR2 FNYEAQ. This CDR3 region has 13 residues.

The CDR3 sequence is CASSLYGTGEGKLFF. CDR3 DNA: TGTGCCAGCAGTTTATACGGGACAGGGGAGGGAAAACTGTTTTTT. V and J are TRBV27 and TRBJ1-4, with 10 bases identical to TRBD1. With 1 base clipped from V and 10 bases from J, the junction kept 6 bases outside the gene matches. The germline V gene has CDR1 MNHEY and CDR2 SMNVEV (reference sequence). CDR3 length: 15 amino acids.

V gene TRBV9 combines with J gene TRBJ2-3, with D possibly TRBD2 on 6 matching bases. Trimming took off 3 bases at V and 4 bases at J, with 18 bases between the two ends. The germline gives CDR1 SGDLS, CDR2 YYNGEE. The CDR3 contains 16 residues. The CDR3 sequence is CASSGLSGRNPDTQYF. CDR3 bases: TGTGCCAGCAGCGGACTAAGCGGGCGGAATCCAGATACGCAGTATTTT.

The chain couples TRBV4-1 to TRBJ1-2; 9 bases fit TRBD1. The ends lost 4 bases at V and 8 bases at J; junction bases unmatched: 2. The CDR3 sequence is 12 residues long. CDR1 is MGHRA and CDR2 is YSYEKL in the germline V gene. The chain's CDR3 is CASSPDRGGYTF. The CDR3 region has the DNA TGCGCCAGCAGCCCGGACAGGGGCGGCTACACCTTC.

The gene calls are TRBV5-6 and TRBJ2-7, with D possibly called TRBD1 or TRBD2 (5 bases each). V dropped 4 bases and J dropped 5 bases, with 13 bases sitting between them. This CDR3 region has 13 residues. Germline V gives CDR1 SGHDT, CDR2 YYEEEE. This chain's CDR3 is CASSVGTVDEQYF. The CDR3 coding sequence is TGTGCCAGCAGCGTTGGGACCGTAGACGAGCAGTACTTC.

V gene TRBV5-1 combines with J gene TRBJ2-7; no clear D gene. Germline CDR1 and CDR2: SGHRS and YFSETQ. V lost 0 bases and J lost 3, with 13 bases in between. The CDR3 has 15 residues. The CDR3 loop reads CASSLGVGSSYEQYF. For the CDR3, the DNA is TGCGCCAGCAGCTTGGGAGTGGGATCTAGCTACGAGCAGTACTTC.